This T cell receptor beta chain was captured by sequencing in a study of cytomegalovirus exposure and HLA in healthy donors. The overall study: A later analysis reported the roughly 120 validation repertoires used the same platform as the approximately 650 first-cohort repertoires. Broader study findings: Among TCR sequences, most were rare, though some public TCRs appeared in many donors.

The method was immunoSEQ multiplex PCR; TCRdb's version includes in-frame clones alone and lacks a portion of them. Here the sample spans more than 65,000 clones, 90% to 95% being singletons. The V gene end was trimmed by 7 bases and the J gene end by 9 bases; junction bases not matched to a gene: 8. Germline V gene data show CDR1 as SNHLY and CDR2 as FYNNEI. CDR3 size: 12 residues. On this clone itself: Its specificity is not known.

This clonotype was sampled from a man aged 18 to 29 in good health and CMV-seronegative. The chain links TRBV2 to TRBJ2-5; 7 bases fit TRBD1. Specimen: PBMCs. DNA for the CDR3: TGTGCCAGCACTAGCCCAACAGGGGCCCAGTACTTC. It specifies CASTSPTGAQYF.